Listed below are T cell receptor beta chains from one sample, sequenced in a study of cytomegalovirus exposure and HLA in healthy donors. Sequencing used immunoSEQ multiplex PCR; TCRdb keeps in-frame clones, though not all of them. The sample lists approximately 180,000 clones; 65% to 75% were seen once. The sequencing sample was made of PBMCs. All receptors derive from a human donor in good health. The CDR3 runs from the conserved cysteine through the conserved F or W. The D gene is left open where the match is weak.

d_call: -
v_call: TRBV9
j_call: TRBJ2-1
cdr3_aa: CASSVVTGNEQFF

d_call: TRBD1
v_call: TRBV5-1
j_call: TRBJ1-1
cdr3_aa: CASRTGSLMNTEAFF

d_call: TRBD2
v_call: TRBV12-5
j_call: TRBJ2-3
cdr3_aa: CASGLEWRGAPGPTDTQYF

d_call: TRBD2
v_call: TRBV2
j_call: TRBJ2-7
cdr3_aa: CASTTSGGATGEQYF

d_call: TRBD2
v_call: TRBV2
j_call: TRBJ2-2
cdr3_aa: CARGTSVDTGELFF

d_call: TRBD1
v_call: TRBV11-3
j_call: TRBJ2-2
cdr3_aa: CASSPHRGGELFF

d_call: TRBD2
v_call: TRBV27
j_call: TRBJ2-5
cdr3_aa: CASSFAGTSGVKTQYF

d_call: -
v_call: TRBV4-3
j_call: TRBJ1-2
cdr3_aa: CASSQGWGLDGYTF

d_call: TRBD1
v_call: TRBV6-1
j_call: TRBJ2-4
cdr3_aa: CASSAMDRGLLGIQYF

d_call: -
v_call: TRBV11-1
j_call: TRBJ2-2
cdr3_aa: CQSRGVTGELFF

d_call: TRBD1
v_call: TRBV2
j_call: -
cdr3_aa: CASSREQGYEQYF

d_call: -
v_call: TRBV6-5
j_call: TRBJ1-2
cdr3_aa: CASSYSWWTDAYGYTF

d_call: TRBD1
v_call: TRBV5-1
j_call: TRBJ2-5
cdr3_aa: CASSLQGARETQYF

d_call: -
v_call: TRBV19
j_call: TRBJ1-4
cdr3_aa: CASSIGRGNEKLFF

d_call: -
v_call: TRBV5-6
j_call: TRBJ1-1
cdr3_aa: CASSLSGLNTEAFF

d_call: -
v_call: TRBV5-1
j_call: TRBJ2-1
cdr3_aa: CASSLRAGVYNEQFF

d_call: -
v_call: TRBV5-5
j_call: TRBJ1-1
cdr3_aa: CASSPSSQGFGAEAFF

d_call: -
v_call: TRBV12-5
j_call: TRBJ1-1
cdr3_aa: CASGSTTLYNTEAFF

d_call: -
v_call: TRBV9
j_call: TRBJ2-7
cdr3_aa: CASSAPRGQPSYEQYF

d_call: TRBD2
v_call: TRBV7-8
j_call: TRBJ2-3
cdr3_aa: CASSDSGGATDTQYF

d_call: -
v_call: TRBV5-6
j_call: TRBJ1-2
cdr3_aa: CASHQGFNYGYTF

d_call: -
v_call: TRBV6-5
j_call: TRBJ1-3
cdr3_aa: CASSLRGIAGNTIYF

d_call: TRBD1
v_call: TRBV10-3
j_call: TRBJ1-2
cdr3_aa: CAINRQGANYGYTF

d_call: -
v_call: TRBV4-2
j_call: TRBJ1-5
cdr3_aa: CASSQDRGGQPQHF

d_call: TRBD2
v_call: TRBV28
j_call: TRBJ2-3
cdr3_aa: CASSLYGGGDDTQYF

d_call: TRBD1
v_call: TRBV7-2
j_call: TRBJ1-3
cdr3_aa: CASSLDAGGGNTIYF

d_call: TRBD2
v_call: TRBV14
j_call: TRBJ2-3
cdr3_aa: CASNPLTSSSTDTQYF

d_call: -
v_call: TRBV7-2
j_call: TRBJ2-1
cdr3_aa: CASSSGLDNEQFF

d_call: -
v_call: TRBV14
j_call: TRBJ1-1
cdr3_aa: CASSQDHWPAGTLNTEAFF

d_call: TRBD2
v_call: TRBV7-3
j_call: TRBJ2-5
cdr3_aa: CASSSAGSKQETQYF

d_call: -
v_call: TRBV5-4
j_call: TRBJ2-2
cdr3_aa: CASSPRTNTGELFF

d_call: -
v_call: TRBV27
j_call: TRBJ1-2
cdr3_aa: CASSIRRDSANYGYTF

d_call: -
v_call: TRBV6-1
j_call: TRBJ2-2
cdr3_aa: CATTGTRNTGELFF

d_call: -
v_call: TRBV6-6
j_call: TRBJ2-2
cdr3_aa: CAPCSYTGELFF

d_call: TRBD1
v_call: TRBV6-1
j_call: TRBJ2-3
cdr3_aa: CASNPKAGGMDTQYF

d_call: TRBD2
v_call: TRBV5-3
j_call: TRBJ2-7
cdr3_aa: CARSLFLAGSREQYF

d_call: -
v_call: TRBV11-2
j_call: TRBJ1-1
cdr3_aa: CASSDIEAFF

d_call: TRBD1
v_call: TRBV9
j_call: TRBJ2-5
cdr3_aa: CASSGLGTGGTQYF

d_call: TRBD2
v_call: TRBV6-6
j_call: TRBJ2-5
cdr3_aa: CASSYLPGGVQETQYF

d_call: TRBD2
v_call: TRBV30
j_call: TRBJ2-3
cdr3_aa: CAWSDSRLAYSTDTQYF

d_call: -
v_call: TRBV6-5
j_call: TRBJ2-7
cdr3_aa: CASSYSQSVEQYF

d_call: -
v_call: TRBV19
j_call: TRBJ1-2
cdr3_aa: CASRGQNYGYTF

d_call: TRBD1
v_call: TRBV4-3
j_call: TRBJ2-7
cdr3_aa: CASSQYPGQGYEQYF

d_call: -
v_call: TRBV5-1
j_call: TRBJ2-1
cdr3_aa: CASSLGLSPNEQFF

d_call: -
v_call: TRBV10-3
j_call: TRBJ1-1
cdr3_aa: CAISETAGFDTEAFF

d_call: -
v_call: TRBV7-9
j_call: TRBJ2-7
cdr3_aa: CASSLAHGAYEQYF

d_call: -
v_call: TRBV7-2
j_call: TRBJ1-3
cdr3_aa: CASGVGGAGNTIYF

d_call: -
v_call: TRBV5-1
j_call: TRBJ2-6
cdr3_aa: CASSFLGGISGANVLTF

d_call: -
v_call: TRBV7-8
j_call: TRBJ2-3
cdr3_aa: CASSLAGEATQYF

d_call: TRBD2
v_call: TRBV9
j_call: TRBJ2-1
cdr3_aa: CASSVGTSGGNEQFF